Following are 31 T cell receptor beta chains from one sample sequenced in a study of T-cell reconstitution after alpha-beta-depleted transplantation in children. Unique molecular identifiers featured in how the TCRbeta library was prepared. MiXCR was run by TCRdb on the PCR reads, yielding one entry per CDR3 protein. The table includes about 610,000 distinct CDR3 sequences, roughly a tenth detected once. The sample here was PBMCs from the stem cell graft donor, taken from the stem cell graft. The receptor set was obtained from a human donor who donated a stem cell graft to a child with acute myeloid leukemia.

For this clonotype: Relative to the germline gene, one junction end is altered; a read error may explain this. The chain is built from TRBV20-1 and TRBJ2-1; the D gene could be TRBD1 or TRBD2 (6 bases each). The CDR3 is 15 residues long. Germline V lookup: CDR1 DFQATT, CDR2 SNEGSKA (reference sequence). The CDR3, as DNA: TGCTGTGCTCGGGGGCCGGGGAGCTCCTACAATGAGCAGTTCTTC. This codes for CCARGPGSSYNEQFF.

This clonotype was detected ten times or more. The chain combines TRBV13 with TRBJ2-5; D is uncertain. Deletions cut 4 bases from V and 4 bases from J, with 37 bases between. This CDR3 has 22 residues. Germline V gives CDR1 PRHDT, CDR2 FYEKMQ (reference sequence). This CDR3 reads CASSSLGFGSQPAGWSPETQYF. The CDR3 DNA reads as TGTGCCAGCAGCTCCCTCGGTTTTGGTTCCCAACCAGCAGGCTGGAGCCCAGAGACCCAGTACTTC.

This clonotype was seen ten or more times. The V and J genes are TRBV12-3 or TRBV12-4 and TRBJ1-5; the match to TRBD1 covers 7 bases. The CDR3 length is 15 residues. J lost 4 bases, V lost 0 bases, and 3 bases had no gene match. CDR3 nucleotide sequence: TGTGCCAGCAGTTTAGCGGACAGGAGTAATCAGCCCCAGCATTTT. Its translation is CASSLADRSNQPQHF.

This clonotype was detected only a few times. This chain uses TRBV2 with TRBJ2-2, with D perhaps TRBD1 (5 bases). Germline values: CDR1 SNHLY, CDR2 FYNNEI. The CDR3 spans 12 residues. With 8 bases removed from V and 6 bases from J, the gap between germline ends came to 10 bases. CDR3 loop: CASLRDPGELFF. CDR3 DNA sequence: TGTGCCAGCCTCAGGGATCCCGGGGAGCTGTTTTTT.

The V and J genes are TRBV9 and TRBJ1-1; no reliable D call. CDR3 length: 15 amino acids. Germline V gene data show CDR1 as SGDLS and CDR2 as YYNGEE. V was shortened by 0 bases and J by 2 bases, with 11 bases between the two germline ends. The CDR3 DNA sequence: TGTGCCAGCAGCGTAGCCGTCGGGGTCAACACTGAAGCTTTCTTT. It encodes CASSVAVGVNTEAFF.

This clonotype was seen more than once but under ten times. The chain joins TRBV7-9 to TRBJ2-7; 7 bases align to TRBD2. The CDR3 consists of 15 residues. Germline lookup yields CDR1 SEHNR and CDR2 FQNEAQ (reference sequence). V shed 5 bases, J shed 7 bases, and the junction held 14 bases outside the gene matches. CDR3 bases: TGTGCCAGCAGCCCAGGACTAGGGAGCCTAGGGGAGCAGTACTTC. Translated: CASSPGLGSLGEQYF.

This clonotype was recorded a few times. The chain has TRBV6-1 and TRBJ2-7, with D maybe TRBD2 (7 bases). The CDR3 runs to 16 residues. Germline CDR1 is MNHNS and CDR2 is SASEGT. Trimming cost V 6 bases and J 0 bases, with 18 bases left between them. CDR3 in amino acids: CASRRRAGASSYEQYF. The CDR3 DNA follows: TGTGCCAGCAGACGACGCGCGGGGGCCAGCTCCTACGAGCAGTACTTC.

The rearrangement joins TRBV20-1 to TRBJ2-7; maybe TRBD2 (5 bases). The CDR3 spans 15 residues. CDR1 and CDR2 (germline): DFQATT, SNEGSKA (reference sequence). The V end lost 1 base, the J end lost 2 bases, and 15 bases lay between the germline ends. The CDR3 reads CSARGPPGKAYEQYF. The CDR3 coding sequence is TGCAGTGCTAGAGGGCCGCCCGGGAAGGCCTACGAGCAGTACTTC.

At least ten counts were recorded for this clonotype. The gene calls are TRBV6-2 or TRBV6-3 and TRBJ2-3, with TRBD2 identical over 8 bases. V shed 8 bases and J 5 bases; nucleotides not matched to a gene: 9. The CDR3 is made up of 14 amino acids. Germline assignment: CDR1 MNHEY and CDR2 SVGEGT. This chain's CDR3 is CASRASGSKDTQYF. DNA of the CDR3: TGTGCCAGCCGAGCTAGCGGGTCTAAAGATACGCAGTATTTT.

This clonotype has only one observation. The CDR3 is CASSGTGGSSYNEQFF. The DNA for the CDR3 is TGTGCCAGCAGTGGGACAGGTGGGAGCTCCTACAATGAGCAGTTCTTC. The chain is built from TRBV28 and TRBJ2-1, with TRBD1 matching over 8 bases. With 5 bases clipped from V and 0 bases from J, the junction kept 6 bases outside the gene matches. The CDR3 sequence is 16 residues long. Germline-derived CDR1 and CDR2 are MDHEN and SYDVKM.

This chain uses TRBV12-5 with TRBJ1-5; 8 bases agree with TRBD1. J was trimmed by 7 bases and V by 7 bases; bases with no gene match: 9. Germline CDR1 is LGHNT and CDR2 is FRNRAP. The CDR3 covers 14 residues. CDR3 amino acids: CASAQGAAGQPQHF. In DNA, the CDR3 is TGTGCTAGTGCCCAGGGGGCAGCGGGACAGCCCCAGCATTTT.

The sample holds a few counts of this clonotype. This chain uses TRBV29-1 with TRBJ2-4; 8 nucleotides line up with TRBD1. With V trimmed by 1 base and J by 6 bases, 5 bases remained unmatched. The CDR3 loop spans 14 amino acids. From germline, CDR1 is SQVTM and CDR2 ANQGSEA. CDR3 sequence: CSVEGDRRGNIQYF. The DNA for the CDR3 is TGCAGCGTTGAAGGGGACAGGAGGGGAAACATTCAGTACTTC.

The chain is built from TRBV2 and TRBJ2-2; D perhaps matches TRBD2 (5 bases). CDR1 SNHLY and CDR2 FYNNEI come from the germline V gene. V was cut by 6 bases and J by 1 base, with 21 bases left in between. This CDR3 has 18 amino acids. The CDR3 here is CASRPLRGGRENTGELFF. Written as DNA, the CDR3 is TGTGCCAGCAGGCCACTCCGCGGAGGTAGAGAGAACACCGGGGAGCTGTTTTTT.

The chain links TRBV30 to TRBJ2-2; D unresolved. The V gene's germline CDR1 is GTSNPN and CDR2 SVGIG (reference sequence). Trimming shortened V by 2 bases and J by 4 bases, and 5 bases separated the two germline ends. The CDR3 covers 12 residues. CDR3 sequence: CAWSFSTGELFF. The DNA of the CDR3 is TGTGCCTGGAGTTTCAGCACCGGGGAGCTGTTTTTT.

The table lists this clonotype with many counts. The chain carries TRBV5-6 and TRBJ2-3; D unclear. The CDR3 covers 16 residues. Trimming cost V 4 bases and J 3 bases, with 18 bases left between them. Germline V gene lookup returns CDR1 SGHDT and CDR2 YYEEEE. CDR3 DNA sequence: TGTGCCAGCAGCCCTGTCCGGGTTTTGGGAACAGATACGCAGTATTTT. The encoded protein is CASSPVRVLGTDTQYF. Complete variable domain (other parts from reference TRBV5-6 and TRBJ2-3): DAGVTQSPTHLIKTRGQQVTLRCSPKSGHDTVSWYQQALGQGPQFIFQYYEEEERQRGNFPDRFSGHQFPNYSSELNVNALLLGDSALYLCASSPVRVLGTDTQYFGPGTRLTVL.

This clonotype was seen repeatedly, ten times or more. V is TRBV29-1 and J is TRBJ2-5; a weak D match, TRBD2 (5 bases). CDR3 size: 12 residues. The germline CDR1 and CDR2 sequences are SQVTM and ANQGSEA. V was clipped by 7 bases and J by 2 bases, with 11 bases between them. The CDR3 DNA sequence: TGCAGCGGGCTGGAGGCACAAGAGACCCAGTACTTC. This gives the protein CSGLEAQETQYF.

Many counts were recorded for this clonotype. This rearrangement joins TRBV29-1 to TRBJ2-1, with D hard to call. Germline V gene lookup returns CDR1 SQVTM and CDR2 ANQGSEA. V lost 7 bases to trimming and J lost 5 bases, with 12 bases between them. This CDR3 spans 12 amino acids. CDR3 region: CSAFSVDNEQFF. The DNA for the CDR3 is TGCAGCGCGTTCAGCGTGGACAATGAGCAGTTCTTC.

V gene TRBV7-2 combines with J gene TRBJ2-1, with 12 bases that match TRBD2. V trimming: 0 bases; J trimming: 7 bases; junction bases outside the gene matches: 13. The CDR3 is 19 residues long. Germline-derived CDR1 and CDR2 are SGHTA and FQGNSA. The CDR3 nucleotides read TGTGCCAGCAGCTTAGCCCAACTAGCGGGAGGATTTGGTTTGAATGAGCAGTTCTTC. Translation gives CASSLAQLAGGFGLNEQFF. The variable domain in full, with the rest retrieved from reference TRBV7-2 and TRBJ2-1, is GAGVSQSPSNKVTEKGKDVELRCDPISGHTALYWYRQSLGQGLEFLIYFQGNSAPDKSGLPSDRFSAERTGGSVSTLTIQRTQQEDSAVYLCASSLAQLAGGFGLNEQFFGPGTRLTVL.

This clonotype was counted only a few times. The chain couples TRBV29-1 to TRBJ1-3; D remains unclear. The CDR3 is 13 residues long. V was shortened by 0 bases and J by 2 bases, with 5 bases between the two germline ends. Germline CDR1 SQVTM, CDR2 ANQGSEA. The CDR3 bases are TGCAGCGTTGAAGATCCCGCTGGAAACACCATATATTTT. Its protein is CSVEDPAGNTIYF.

In this sample, this clonotype turned up many times. A read error may account for a junction end that differs from germline. The rearrangement joins TRBV5-1 to TRBJ2-2; 10 nucleotides line up with TRBD2. CDR1 and CDR2 from the germline V gene are SGHRS and YFSETQ. CDR3 length: 15 amino acids. The CDR3 region has the DNA TGTGCCAGCAGCTGGACTAGCGGGAACACCGGGGAGCTGTTTTTT. This sequence encodes CASSWTSGNTGELFF.

This clonotype was seen a few times. V usage is TRBV27 and J usage is TRBJ2-1, with TRBD1 matching over 7 bases. CDR1 and CDR2 (germline): MNHEY, SMNVEV (reference sequence). This CDR3 comprises 14 residues. The ends lost 7 bases at V and 9 bases at J; junction bases unmatched: 12. In DNA, the CDR3 is TGTGCCAGCATTTTGACAGGGTTTCACAGTGAGCAGTTCTTC. Translating gives CASILTGFHSEQFF.

The chain recombines TRBV29-1 with TRBJ1-5, with D possibly matching TRBD1 (6 bases). CDR3 size: 15 residues. The ends were cut back, 6 bases at V and 5 bases at J, with 20 bases in the middle. Germline lookup yields CDR1 SQVTM and CDR2 ANQGSEA. The CDR3 nucleotides read TGCAGCGTGAGCCCAGGAAGGGGGGTGGATCAGCCCCAGCATTTT. It translates to CSVSPGRGVDQPQHF.

This clonotype was counted between two and nine times. This chain connects TRBV5-5 to TRBJ2-2, with D possibly TRBD1 on 6 matching bases. Germline lookup yields CDR1 SGHKS and CDR2 YYEKEE (reference sequence). V was clipped by 0 bases and J by 13 bases, with 22 bases between them. The length of the CDR3 is 16 residues. In DNA, the CDR3 is TGTGCCAGCAGCTTGGCATTAACAGGGCCCCTGTTCGGGCTGTTTTTT. Residues: CASSLALTGPLFGLFF.

The V call is TRBV7-2, the J call TRBJ1-2; the D gene is possibly TRBD1 (5 bases). V lost 3 bases and J 4 bases, leaving 12 bases between the germline ends. This CDR3 comprises 14 residues. Germline V gene data show CDR1 as SGHTA and CDR2 as FQGNSA. In DNA, the CDR3 is TGTGCCAGCAGCTTCCCCGACAGATTCTATGGCTACACCTTC. Amino acids: CASSFPDRFYGYTF.

The table lists this clonotype with a few counts. This sequence joins TRBV6-1 and TRBJ2-3; TRBD1 matches at 8 bases. Germline CDR1 MNHNS, CDR2 SASEGT. This CDR3 spans 13 amino acids. With V trimmed by 6 bases and J by 8 bases, 7 bases remained unmatched. The CDR3 DNA follows: TGTGCCAGCAGACCAGGGGGCTTGGTTACGCAGTATTTT. As protein: CASRPGGLVTQYF.

This clonotype was seen more than once but under ten times. CDR3 in amino acids: CASIIDRAYTGELFF. CDR3 nucleotides: TGTGCCAGCATTATAGACAGAGCCTACACCGGGGAGCTGTTTTTT. The V gene is TRBV2, the J gene TRBJ2-2; D may be TRBD1 (5 bases). CDR1 is SNHLY, CDR2 FYNNEI, per germline. V dropped 7 bases and J dropped 3 bases, with 15 bases sitting between them. This CDR3 is 15 amino acids long.

This sequence joins TRBV15 and TRBJ2-7, with D maybe TRBD1 (6 bases). Germline CDR1 and CDR2: LNHNV and YYDKDF (reference sequence). The V end lost 6 bases, the J end lost 4 bases, and 25 bases lay between the germline ends. The CDR3 loop spans 17 amino acids. Here the CDR3 DNA reads TGTGCCACCAGTCCGCGACAGGTTTCCCCCCGTAGTTACGAGCAGTACTTC. It codes for CATSPRQVSPRSYEQYF.

The table lists this clonotype with a few counts. The chain employs TRBV6-1 and TRBJ2-7, with D possibly being TRBD1 (6 bases). The CDR3 consists of 15 residues. The germline V gene has CDR1 MNHNS and CDR2 SASEGT. Trimming took off 4 bases at V and 6 bases at J, with 19 bases between the two ends. The CDR3 here is CASSAFRTGYGEQYF. CDR3 bases: TGTGCCAGCAGTGCATTTAGAACAGGGTACGGCGAGCAGTACTTC.

This clonotype came up a few times. The genes are TRBV27 and TRBJ1-4; D not certain. V lost 4 bases and J 6 bases, leaving 12 bases between the germline ends. This CDR3 region has 14 residues. Germline CDR1 and CDR2: MNHEY and SMNVEV (reference sequence). Written as DNA, the CDR3 is TGTGCCAGCAGTTCGAGTTTGGGAGATGAAAAACTGTTTTTT. Protein product: CASSSSLGDEKLFF.

In this sample, this clonotype turned up many times. This sequence joins TRBV20-1 and TRBJ2-2; D is possibly TRBD1 (6 bases). Germline values: CDR1 DFQATT, CDR2 SNEGSKA (reference sequence). Trimming took off 2 bases at V and 9 bases at J, with 13 bases between the two ends. This CDR3 comprises 13 residues. CDR3 residues: CSARPRGGRELFF. For the CDR3, the DNA is TGCAGTGCTAGACCCAGGGGTGGTAGGGAGCTGTTTTTT.

At least ten counts were recorded for this clonotype. The chain links TRBV11-3 to TRBJ2-4, with TRBD2 matching 14 bases. Germline lookup yields CDR1 SGHNT and CDR2 YENEEA. The CDR3 loop spans 18 amino acids. Losses at the gene ends were 1 base for V and 3 bases for J; bases not matched to a gene: 5. DNA for the CDR3: TGTGCCAGCAGCTTAGGGGGGACTAGCGGGAGTGGCAAAAACATTCAGTACTTC. Its protein product is CASSLGGTSGSGKNIQYF.